The rows below give T cell receptor beta chains drawn from one sample of a study of regulatory T cells. Generated by immunoSEQ multiplex PCR, the TCRdb table keeps only in-frame clones and is missing some. The sample shows about 5,500 clones, 85% to 90% of them seen only once. The source material was CD4+ Tregs sorted from blood. These receptors came from a person aged 18-29 years with CD3G deficiency. Each CDR3 is given with its conserved first and last residue. The D gene is left open where the match is weak. Some rows have no size entry. The others give once, few or many, or a class for an expanded clone.

CDR3aa: CASSSTSGGEQYF; CDR3nt: TGTGCCAGCAGCTCCACGTCAGGGGGCGAGCAGTACTTC; d_gene: TRBD1; j_gene: TRBJ2-7; v_gene: TRBV7-9; abundance: once
CDR3aa: CSAGTDIQYF; CDR3nt: TGCAGTGCCGGGACAGACATTCAGTACTTC; d_gene: TRBD1; j_gene: TRBJ2-4; v_gene: TRBV20-1; abundance: once
CDR3aa: CASSEIGWRGRSGELFF; CDR3nt: TGTGCCAGCAGTGAAATTGGTTGGAGGGGGAGGAGCGGGGAGCTGTTTTTT; d_gene: NA; j_gene: TRBJ2-2; v_gene: TRBV6-1; abundance: NA
CDR3aa: CASSEYPQGGRHEAFF; CDR3nt: TGTGCCAGCAGTGAATATCCCCAGGGGGGCCGGCATGAAGCTTTCTTT; d_gene: TRBD1; j_gene: TRBJ1-1; v_gene: TRBV6-1; abundance: NA
CDR3aa: CASSKGQGHYGQYF; CDR3nt: TGTGCCAGCAGTAAGGGACAGGGGCACTATGGGCAGTACTTC; d_gene: TRBD1; j_gene: TRBJ2-7; v_gene: TRBV28; abundance: NA
CDR3aa: CASLEGQTNTGELFF; CDR3nt: TGTGCCAGCTTGGAAGGACAGACGAACACCGGGGAGCTGTTTTTT; d_gene: NA; j_gene: TRBJ2-2; v_gene: TRBV7-8; abundance: NA
CDR3aa: CASRALAGGLDTQYF; CDR3nt: TGTGCCAGCCGGGCCCTAGCGGGGGGACTAGATACGCAGTATTTT; d_gene: TRBD2; j_gene: TRBJ2-3; v_gene: TRBV6-6; abundance: NA
CDR3aa: CASSWGGGEQFF; CDR3nt: TGTGCCAGCAGTTGGGGTGGGGGTGAGCAGTTCTTC; d_gene: NA; j_gene: TRBJ2-1; v_gene: TRBV6-6; abundance: once
CDR3aa: CASSRSGAAPDTQYF; CDR3nt: TGTGCCAGCAGCAGGTCAGGGGCGGCCCCAGATACGCAGTATTTT; d_gene: NA; j_gene: TRBJ2-3; v_gene: TRBV21-1; abundance: NA
CDR3aa: CAYGQGPTGELFF; CDR3nt: TGTGCCTATGGACAGGGCCCAACCGGGGAGCTGTTTTTT; d_gene: TRBD1; j_gene: TRBJ2-2; v_gene: TRBV30; abundance: NA
CDR3aa: CASSLSGLYGYTF; CDR3nt: TGTGCCAGCAGTTTATCCGGGCTTTATGGCTACACCTTC; d_gene: NA; j_gene: TRBJ1-2; v_gene: TRBV28; abundance: NA
CDR3aa: CASGLQQNSGANVLTF; CDR3nt: TGTGCCAGCGGTTTGCAGCAAAACTCTGGGGCCAACGTCCTGACTTTC; d_gene: NA; j_gene: TRBJ2-6; v_gene: TRBV6-5; abundance: NA
CDR3aa: CASSPQGETQYF; CDR3nt: TGTGCCAGCTCACCGCAGGGAGAGACCCAGTACTTC; d_gene: NA; j_gene: TRBJ2-5; v_gene: TRBV18; abundance: NA
CDR3aa: CASSLAGTVHEQYF; CDR3nt: TGCGCCAGCAGCTTGGCCGGGACCGTCCACGAGCAGTACTTC; d_gene: NA; j_gene: TRBJ2-7; v_gene: TRBV5-1; abundance: NA
CDR3aa: CASSNRALNTEAFF; CDR3nt: TGTGCCAGCAGTAATAGGGCCCTGAACACTGAAGCTTTCTTT; d_gene: NA; j_gene: TRBJ1-1; v_gene: TRBV6-1; abundance: NA
CDR3aa: CASSLEVTDTQYF; CDR3nt: TGCGCCAGCAGTTTGGAGGTCACAGATACGCAGTATTTT; d_gene: NA; j_gene: TRBJ2-3; v_gene: TRBV5-1; abundance: NA
CDR3aa: CASSLEENQPQHF; CDR3nt: TGTGCCAGCAGCTTAGAGGAGAATCAGCCCCAGCATTTT; d_gene: NA; j_gene: TRBJ1-5; v_gene: TRBV7-6; abundance: NA
CDR3aa: CASSLRAGSEAFF; CDR3nt: TGCGCCAGCAGCTTGAGGGCGGGATCGGAAGCTTTCTTT; d_gene: NA; j_gene: TRBJ1-1; v_gene: TRBV5-1; abundance: NA
CDR3aa: CASSADGYTF; CDR3nt: TGTGCCAGCAGTGCCGATGGCTACACCTTC; d_gene: NA; j_gene: TRBJ1-2; v_gene: TRBV6-1; abundance: NA
CDR3aa: CASSYPTGQLNTGELFF; CDR3nt: TGTGCCAGCAGTTATCCAACGGGACAGTTGAACACCGGGGAGCTGTTTTTT; d_gene: TRBD1; j_gene: TRBJ2-2; v_gene: TRBV28; abundance: NA
CDR3aa: CASSYGGEETQYF; CDR3nt: TGTGCCAGCAGTTACGGGGGGGAGGAGACCCAGTACTTC; d_gene: TRBD2; j_gene: TRBJ2-5; v_gene: TRBV6-6; abundance: NA
CDR3aa: CASQQGRSGNTIYF; CDR3nt: TGTGCCAGTCAACAGGGCCGCTCTGGAAACACCATATATTTT; d_gene: NA; j_gene: TRBJ1-3; v_gene: TRBV19; abundance: NA
CDR3aa: CASTSGGLVAEAFF; CDR3nt: TGTGCCAGCACCTCCGGGGGGCTCGTCGCTGAAGCTTTCTTT; d_gene: NA; j_gene: TRBJ1-1; v_gene: TRBV28; abundance: NA
CDR3aa: CSARDNYGYTF; CDR3nt: TGCAGTGCTAGAGATAACTATGGCTACACCTTC; d_gene: NA; j_gene: TRBJ1-2; v_gene: TRBV20-1; abundance: NA